This entry features one T cell receptor beta chain sequence. CDR1 and CDR2 from the germline V gene are LNHDA and SQIVND (reference sequence). CDR3 length: 15 residues. The ends lost 7 bases at V and 4 bases at J; junction bases unmatched: 11. The data belong to a study of blood T cell repertoires in COVID-19. In the authors' workflow: How many nucleated cells were present was estimated from reference gene primer amplification. Measured with immunoSEQ multiplex PCR; TCRdb has only the in-frame clones, and not every one. V, J and clone size were drawn from that table, and D and trimming were deduced from the DNA. Of 25,000 to 35,000 clones listed, 86% are singletons.

This chain links TRBV19 with TRBJ2-5; 8 bases fit TRBD1. Material: peripheral blood. This TCR came from a human donor with active COVID-19. The donor label of this sample is uncertain. CDR3 DNA sequence: TGTGCCAGTAATAAAGACAGGGGATCTAGAGAGACCCAGTACTTC. Translation: CASNKDRGSRETQYF.